Shown below are 11 T cell receptor beta chains from a single sample sequenced in a study of T cell responses to AZD1222 COVID-19 vaccine. Libraries were prepared by immunoSEQ multiplex PCR; TCRdb keeps only in-frame clonotypes and omits some of them. This repertoire shows 250,000 or so clones, just over 90% found once; its top ten account for around 0.57%. Specimen: peripheral blood, collected on day 0 of AZD1222 vaccination. These receptors were obtained from an adult in good health.

This clone was detected only once. This chain connects TRBV21-1 to TRBJ1-2; no DNA check was done on the table's D call, TRBD1. TRBV21-1 represents a pseudogene. This CDR3 is 12 amino acids long. The CDR3 protein is CAIGQGDYGYTF. CDR3 sequence (DNA): TGTGCCATCGGACAGGGCGACTATGGCTACACCTTC.

The V and J genes are TRBV5-1 and TRBJ2-7; 9 bases line up with TRBD1. Germline V CDR1 and CDR2: SGHRS, YFSETQ. V lost 2 bases to trimming and J lost 5 bases; unmatched junction nucleotides: 11. This CDR3 is built from 16 residues. CDR3 loop: CASSLGTGSPGDEQYF. For the CDR3, the DNA is TGCGCCAGCAGCTTAGGGACAGGGTCCCCCGGGGACGAGCAGTACTTC.

The chain links TRBV6-4 to TRBJ2-1, with TRBD2 matching over 11 bases. This CDR3 contains 18 residues. In germline, CDR1 is MRHNA, CDR2 SNTAGT. The V gene end was trimmed by 4 bases and the J gene end by 7 bases; junction bases not matched to a gene: 15. DNA of the CDR3: TGTGCCAGCAGTGGACCCTTGGGACTAGCGGACTTCTGGAATGAGCAGTTCTTC. Translation gives CASSGPLGLADFWNEQFF.

This clone occurred once. The chain employs TRBV2 and TRBJ2-7, with 11 bases that match TRBD2. With V trimmed by 7 bases and J by 2 bases, 7 bases remained unmatched. This CDR3 is 15 amino acids long. The germline V gene encodes CDR1 SNHLY and CDR2 FYNNEI. In DNA form, the CDR3 reads TGTGCCAGCACCGTAAGGACTAGCGGGCCCTACGAGCAGTACTTC. Translated, it gives CASTVRTSGPYEQYF.

The chain joins TRBV5-4 to TRBJ1-3, with 7 bases that match TRBD1. Germline V CDR1 and CDR2: SGHNT, YYREEE (reference sequence). The V segment lost 0 bases and the J segment 0 bases; nucleotides outside the gene matches: 6. CDR3 length equals 17 residues. The CDR3: CASSLGDSFISGNTIYF. The CDR3 nucleotides are TGTGCCAGCAGCTTGGGGGACAGCTTCATCTCTGGAAACACCATATATTTT.

The V and J genes are TRBV11-2 and TRBJ2-7; TRBD2 agrees at 12 bases. Germline V gene lookup returns CDR1 SGHAT and CDR2 FQNNGV. V shed 5 bases and J 4 bases; nucleotides not matched to a gene: 3. The length of the CDR3 is 14 residues. DNA for the CDR3: TGTGCCAGCAGCCGACTAGCGGGAGTGTACGAGCAGTACTTC. This gives the protein CASSRLAGVYEQYF. Based on the CDR3 plus reference TRBV11-2 and TRBJ2-7, the full variable domain is EAGVAQSPRYKIIEKRQSVAFWCNPISGHATLYWYQQILGQGPKLLIQFQNNGVVDDSQLPKDRFSAERLKGVDSTLKIQPAKLEDSAVYLCASSRLAGVYEQYFGPGTRLTVT.

The J gene is TRBJ2-7, the V gene TRBV7-2; 7 bases are shared with TRBD1. This CDR3 comprises 16 residues. Germline trimming cut 4 bases from V and 4 bases from J; bases unmatched to any gene: 13. CDR1 and CDR2 from the germline V gene are SGHTA and FQGNSA. CDR3 sequence reads: CASSSKVDRSGYEQYF. The CDR3 nucleotides read TGTGCCAGCAGCTCCAAAGTGGACAGGTCAGGTTACGAGCAGTACTTC.

This clone was seen just once. The chain uses TRBV19 and TRBJ2-3; TRBD2 agrees at 7 bases. This CDR3 contains 15 residues. V shed 3 bases, J shed 2 bases, and the junction held 5 bases outside the gene matches. The germline CDR1 and CDR2 sequences are LNHDA and SQIVND (reference sequence). The CDR3 bases are TGTGCCAGTAGTATGAGGCGGGACTACACAGATACGCAGTATTTT. Translating gives CASSMRRDYTDTQYF.

This clone was detected only once. V is TRBV5-1 and J is TRBJ2-3, with D unresolved. There are 15 residues in the CDR3. Trimming cost V 8 bases and J 3 bases, with 19 bases left between them. Germline CDR1 SGHRS, CDR2 YFSETQ. The CDR3 region has the DNA TGCGCCAGTGGGTCCCCGGACGCTCGGACAGATACGCAGTATTTT. It is translated as CASGSPDARTDTQYF.

This clone turned up a few times. CDR3 in DNA: TGTGCCAGCAGTTACTGGAACAGGGGTGGAACCGAAGCTTTCTTT. It yields the protein CASSYWNRGGTEAFF. The V gene is TRBV6-5, the J gene TRBJ1-1, with TRBD1 identical over 7 bases. J gave up 8 bases and V 1 base, and 10 bases lay outside the gene matches. This CDR3 is built from 15 residues. Germline V gives CDR1 MNHEY, CDR2 SVGAGI.

The V and J genes are TRBV13 and TRBJ1-2, with D perhaps TRBD1 (5 bases). V shed 5 bases and J shed 7 bases, with 14 bases lying between them. The CDR3 has 13 residues. Per germline, CDR1 PRHDT and CDR2 FYEKMQ (reference sequence). The DNA of the CDR3 is TGTGCCAGCAGCCCCATGGGGCAGAGTGGCTACACCTTC. Translated, it gives CASSPMGQSGYTF. The whole variable domain, filled in from reference TRBV13 and TRBJ1-2, reads AAGVIQSPRHLIKEKRETATLKCYPIPRHDTVYWYQQGPGQDPQFLISFYEKMQSDKGSIPDRFSAQQFSDYHSELNMSSLELGDSALYFCASSPMGQSGYTFGSGTRLTVV.